This TCR beta chain is from a study of cytomegalovirus exposure and HLA in healthy donors. The protocol was immunoSEQ multiplex PCR, while the TCRdb copy is restricted to in-frame clones and leaves out a portion. Of roughly 110,000 clones in the sample, about 87% are singletons; the top ten hold about 2%. The length of the CDR3 is 15 residues. Germline CDR1 and CDR2: LGHNA and YNFKEQ. Trimming took 1 base from V and 2 from J, leaving 8 bases between them. The sequenced sample was PBMCs. This chain uses TRBV4-2 with TRBJ1-4; the D gene is possibly TRBD1 (5 bases). This clonotype was obtained from a woman aged 18-29 years in good health and CMV-seropositive. CDR3 in DNA: TGTGCCAGCAGCCAAGCGGAGGGGACTAATGAAAAACTGTTTTTT. Translating gives CASSQAEGTNEKLFF.